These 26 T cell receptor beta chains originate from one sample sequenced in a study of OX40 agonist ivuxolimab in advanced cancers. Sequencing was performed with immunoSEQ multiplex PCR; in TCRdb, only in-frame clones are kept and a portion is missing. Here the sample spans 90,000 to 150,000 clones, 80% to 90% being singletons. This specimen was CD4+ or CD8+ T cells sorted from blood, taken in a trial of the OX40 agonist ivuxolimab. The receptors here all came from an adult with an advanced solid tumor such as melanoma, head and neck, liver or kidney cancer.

CDR3 sequence: CASSQVDGGSTDTQYF. The CDR3, as DNA: TGCGCCAGCAGCCAAGTTGACGGGGGAAGCACAGATACGCAGTATTTT. This chain uses TRBV4-1 with TRBJ2-3; the D gene is possibly TRBD2 (6 bases). The germline V gene encodes CDR1 MGHRA and CDR2 YSYEKL. V shed 1 base and J shed 0 bases, with 11 bases lying between them. This CDR3 has 16 residues.

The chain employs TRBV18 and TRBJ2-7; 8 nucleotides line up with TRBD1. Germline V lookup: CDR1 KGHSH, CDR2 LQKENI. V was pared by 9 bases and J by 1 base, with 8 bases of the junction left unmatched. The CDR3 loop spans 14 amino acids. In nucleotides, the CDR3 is TGTGCCAGTGCCGACGACAGGGGTTCCTACGAGCAGTACTTC. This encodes CASADDRGSYEQYF.

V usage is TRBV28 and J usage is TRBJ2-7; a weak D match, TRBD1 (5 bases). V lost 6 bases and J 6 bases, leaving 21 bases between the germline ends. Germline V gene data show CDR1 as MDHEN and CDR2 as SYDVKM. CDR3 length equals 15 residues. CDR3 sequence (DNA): TGTGCCAGCAGGCCCTTGCCCGGCCAGGGCGCCGAGCAGTACTTC. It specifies CASRPLPGQGAEQYF.

Here the CDR3 DNA reads TGTGCCAGCAGCCGGGAATTCAATTCACCCCTCCACTTT. The encoded protein is CASSREFNSPLHF. The V and J genes are TRBV5-6 and TRBJ1-6, with no clear D. The CDR3 consists of 13 residues. CDR1 and CDR2 (germline): SGHDT, YYEEEE. Trimming left V 4 bases short and J 7 bases short, with 9 bases between.

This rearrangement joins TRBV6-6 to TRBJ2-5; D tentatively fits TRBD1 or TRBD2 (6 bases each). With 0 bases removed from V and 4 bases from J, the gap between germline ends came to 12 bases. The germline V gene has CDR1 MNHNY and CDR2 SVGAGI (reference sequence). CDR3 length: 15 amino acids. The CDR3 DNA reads TGTGCCAGCAGTTACTCGGGGGGCCCGGGAGAGACCCAGTACTTC. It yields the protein CASSYSGGPGETQYF.

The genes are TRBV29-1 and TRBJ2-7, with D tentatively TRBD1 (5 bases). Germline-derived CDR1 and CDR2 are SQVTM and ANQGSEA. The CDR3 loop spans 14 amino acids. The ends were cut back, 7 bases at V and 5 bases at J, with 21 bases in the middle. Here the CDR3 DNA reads TGCAGCGCCAGTCGAATATACCCAGGGAACGAGCAGTACTTC. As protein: CSASRIYPGNEQYF.

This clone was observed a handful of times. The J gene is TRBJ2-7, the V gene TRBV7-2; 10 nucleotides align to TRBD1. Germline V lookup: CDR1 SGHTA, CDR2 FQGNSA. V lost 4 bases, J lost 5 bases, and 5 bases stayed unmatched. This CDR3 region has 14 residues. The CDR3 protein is CASSSDRGRDEQYF. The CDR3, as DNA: TGTGCCAGCAGCTCCGACAGGGGGCGGGACGAGCAGTACTTC.

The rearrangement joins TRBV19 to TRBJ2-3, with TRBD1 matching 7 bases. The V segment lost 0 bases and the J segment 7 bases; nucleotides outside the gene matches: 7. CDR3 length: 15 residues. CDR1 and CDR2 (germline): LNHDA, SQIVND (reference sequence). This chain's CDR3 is CASSIETGRFNTQYF. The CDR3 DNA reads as TGTGCCAGTAGTATAGAGACAGGGAGATTTAATACGCAGTATTTT.

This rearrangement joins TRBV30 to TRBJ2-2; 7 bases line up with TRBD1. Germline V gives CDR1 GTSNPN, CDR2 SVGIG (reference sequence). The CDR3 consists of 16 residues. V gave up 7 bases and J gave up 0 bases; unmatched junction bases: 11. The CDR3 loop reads CAFLPPGTANTGELFF. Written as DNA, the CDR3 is TGTGCCTTTCTCCCCCCCGGGACAGCGAACACCGGGGAGCTGTTTTTT.

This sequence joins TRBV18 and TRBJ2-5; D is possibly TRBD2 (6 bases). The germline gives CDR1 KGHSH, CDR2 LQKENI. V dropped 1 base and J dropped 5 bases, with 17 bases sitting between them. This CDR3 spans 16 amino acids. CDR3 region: CASSPRVATRGETQYF. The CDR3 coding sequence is TGTGCCAGCTCACCACGGGTGGCCACCCGGGGGGAGACCCAGTACTTC.

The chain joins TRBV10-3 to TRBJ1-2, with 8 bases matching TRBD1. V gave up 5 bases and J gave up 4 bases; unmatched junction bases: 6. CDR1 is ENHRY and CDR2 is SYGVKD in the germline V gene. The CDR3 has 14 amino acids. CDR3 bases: TGTGCCATCAGTTCAGGGGGCGCTTTCTATGGCTACACCTTC. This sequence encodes CAISSGGAFYGYTF.

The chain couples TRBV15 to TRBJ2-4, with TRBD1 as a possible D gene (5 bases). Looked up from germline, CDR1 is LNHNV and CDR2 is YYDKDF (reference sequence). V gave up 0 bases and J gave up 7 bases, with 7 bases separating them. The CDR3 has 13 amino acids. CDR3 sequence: CATSREKGNIQYF. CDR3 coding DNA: TGTGCCACCAGCAGAGAAAAGGGGAACATTCAGTACTTC.

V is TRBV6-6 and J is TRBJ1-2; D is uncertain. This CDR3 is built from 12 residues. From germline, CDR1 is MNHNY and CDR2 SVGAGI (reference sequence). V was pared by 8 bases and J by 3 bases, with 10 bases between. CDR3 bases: TGTGCCAGCGCTGGAACCCACTATGGCTACACCTTC. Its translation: CASAGTHYGYTF.

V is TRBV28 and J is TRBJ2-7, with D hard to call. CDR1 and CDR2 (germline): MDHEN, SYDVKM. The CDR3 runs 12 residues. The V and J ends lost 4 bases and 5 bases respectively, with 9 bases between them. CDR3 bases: TGTGCCAGCAGTTACCTCCGGGACGAGCAGTACTTC. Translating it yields CASSYLRDEQYF.

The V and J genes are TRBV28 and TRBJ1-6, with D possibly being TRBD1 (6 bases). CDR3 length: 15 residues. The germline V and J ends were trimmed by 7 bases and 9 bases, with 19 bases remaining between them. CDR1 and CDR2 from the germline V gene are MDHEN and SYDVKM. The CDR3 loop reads CASILNGGGGSPLHF. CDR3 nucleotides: TGTGCCAGCATCTTAAACGGGGGCGGGGGTTCACCCCTCCACTTT.

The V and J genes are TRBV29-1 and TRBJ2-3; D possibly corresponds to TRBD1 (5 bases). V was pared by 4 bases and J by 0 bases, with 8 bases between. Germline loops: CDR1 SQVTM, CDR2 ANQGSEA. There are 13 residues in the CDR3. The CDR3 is CSVGTTSTDTQYF. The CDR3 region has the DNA TGCAGCGTTGGGACAACAAGCACAGATACGCAGTATTTT.

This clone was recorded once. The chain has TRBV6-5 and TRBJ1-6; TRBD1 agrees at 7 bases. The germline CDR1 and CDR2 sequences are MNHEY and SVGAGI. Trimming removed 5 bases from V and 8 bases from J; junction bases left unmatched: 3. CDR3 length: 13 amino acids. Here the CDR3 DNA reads TGTGCCAGCAGTCGAGACAGGGATTCACCCCTCCACTTT. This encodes CASSRDRDSPLHF.

The CDR3 sequence: CASSSGGGQETQYF. In nucleotides, the CDR3 is TGTGCCAGCAGCTCCGGGGGGGGTCAAGAGACCCAGTACTTC. The chain carries TRBV7-8 and TRBJ2-5, with TRBD2 identical over 8 bases. The CDR3 consists of 14 residues. Germline V gives CDR1 SGHVS, CDR2 FQNEAQ. The junction had 3 bases not matched to a gene; V was cut back by 4 bases and J by 2 bases.

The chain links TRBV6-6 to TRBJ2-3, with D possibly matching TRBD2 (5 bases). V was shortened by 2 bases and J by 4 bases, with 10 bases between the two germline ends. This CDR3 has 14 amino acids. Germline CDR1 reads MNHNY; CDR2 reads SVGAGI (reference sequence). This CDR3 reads CASSYLRLSDTQYF. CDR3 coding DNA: TGTGCCAGCAGTTACCTTCGACTATCAGATACGCAGTATTTT.

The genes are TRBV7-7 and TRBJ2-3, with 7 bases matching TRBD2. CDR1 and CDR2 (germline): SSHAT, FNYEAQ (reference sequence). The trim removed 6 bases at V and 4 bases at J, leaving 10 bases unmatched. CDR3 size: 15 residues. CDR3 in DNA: TGTGCCAGCAGTTTAAGCGGGGCTCGCCCAGATACGCAGTATTTT. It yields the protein CASSLSGARPDTQYF. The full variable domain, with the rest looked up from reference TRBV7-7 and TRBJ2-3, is GAGVSQSPRYKVTKRGQDVTLRCDPISSHATLYWYQQALGQGPEFLTYFNYEAQPDKSGLPSDRFSAERPEGSISTLTIQRTEQRDSAMYRCASSLSGARPDTQYFGPGTRLTVL.

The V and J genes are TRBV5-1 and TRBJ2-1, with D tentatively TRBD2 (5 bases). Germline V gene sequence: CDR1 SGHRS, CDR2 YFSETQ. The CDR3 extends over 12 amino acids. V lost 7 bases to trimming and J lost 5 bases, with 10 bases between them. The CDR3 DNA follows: TGCGCCAGCGGGGAGCTACACAATGAGCAGTTCTTC. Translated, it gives CASGELHNEQFF.

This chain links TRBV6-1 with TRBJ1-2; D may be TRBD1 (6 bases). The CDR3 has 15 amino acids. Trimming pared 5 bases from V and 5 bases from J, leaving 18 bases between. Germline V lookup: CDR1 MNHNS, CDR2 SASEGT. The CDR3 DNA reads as TGTGCCAGCAGTTCTCTGGGGACAAATCCTTATGGCTACACCTTC. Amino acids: CASSSLGTNPYGYTF.

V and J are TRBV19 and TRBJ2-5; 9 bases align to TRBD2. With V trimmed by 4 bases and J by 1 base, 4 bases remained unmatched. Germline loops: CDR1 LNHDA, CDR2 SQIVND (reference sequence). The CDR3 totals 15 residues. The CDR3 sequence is CASSSLAGFQETQYF. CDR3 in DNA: TGTGCCAGTAGTAGTCTAGCGGGGTTCCAAGAGACCCAGTACTTC.

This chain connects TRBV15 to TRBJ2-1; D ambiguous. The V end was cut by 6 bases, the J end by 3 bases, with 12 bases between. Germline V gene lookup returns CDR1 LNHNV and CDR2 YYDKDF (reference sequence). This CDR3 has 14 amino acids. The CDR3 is CATRRAPLYNEQFF. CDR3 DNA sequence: TGTGCCACCAGACGGGCCCCCCTCTACAATGAGCAGTTCTTC.

The DNA of the CDR3 is TGTGCCAGCAGCAAGTTCCGGGACCCTCCCTACGAGCAGTACTTC. It is translated as CASSKFRDPPYEQYF. The J gene is TRBJ2-7, the V gene TRBV21-1. TRBV21-1 is deemed a pseudogene. The CDR3 length is 15 residues.

The CDR3 region is CSAGASLNEQFF. CDR3 coding DNA: TGCAGCGCCGGGGCGTCTCTCAATGAGCAGTTCTTC. The gene calls are TRBV29-1 and TRBJ2-1, with D perhaps matching TRBD1 or TRBD2 (5 bases each). The length of the CDR3 is 12 residues. The germline V gene encodes CDR1 SQVTM and CDR2 ANQGSEA. V gave up 7 bases and J gave up 6 bases, with 13 bases separating them.